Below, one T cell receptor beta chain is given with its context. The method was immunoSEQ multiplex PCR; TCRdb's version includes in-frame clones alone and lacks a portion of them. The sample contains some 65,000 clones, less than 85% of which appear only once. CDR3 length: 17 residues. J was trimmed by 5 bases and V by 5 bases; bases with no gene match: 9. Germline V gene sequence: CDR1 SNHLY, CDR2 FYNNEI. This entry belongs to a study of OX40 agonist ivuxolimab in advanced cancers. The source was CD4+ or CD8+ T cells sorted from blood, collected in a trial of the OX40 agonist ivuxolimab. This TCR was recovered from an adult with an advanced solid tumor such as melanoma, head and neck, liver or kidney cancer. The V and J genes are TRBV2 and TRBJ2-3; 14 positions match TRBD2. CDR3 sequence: CASSPRLAGGREDTQYF. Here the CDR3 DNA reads TGTGCCAGCAGTCCTCGACTAGCGGGAGGGCGAGAAGATACGCAGTATTTT.